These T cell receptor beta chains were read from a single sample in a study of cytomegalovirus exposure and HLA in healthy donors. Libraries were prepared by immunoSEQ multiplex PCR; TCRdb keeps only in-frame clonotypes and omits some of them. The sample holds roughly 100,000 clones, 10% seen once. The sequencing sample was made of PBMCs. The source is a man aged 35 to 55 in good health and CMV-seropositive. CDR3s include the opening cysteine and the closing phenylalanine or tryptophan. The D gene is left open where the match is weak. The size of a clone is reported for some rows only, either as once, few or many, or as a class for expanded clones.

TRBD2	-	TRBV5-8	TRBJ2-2	CASSWTSAYTGELFF	TGTGCCAGCAGCTGGACTAGCGCATACACCGGGGAGCTGTTTTTT
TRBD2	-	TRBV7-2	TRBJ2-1	CASSLSGGDNEQFF	TGTGCCAGCAGCCTTAGCGGGGGGGACAATGAGCAGTTCTTC
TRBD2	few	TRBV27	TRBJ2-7	CASSLSSGNSYEQYF	TGTGCCAGCAGTTTATCTAGCGGGAACTCCTACGAGCAGTACTTC
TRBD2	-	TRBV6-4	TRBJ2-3	CASSDRAGGPDTQYF	TGTGCCAGCAGTGACCGGGCGGGAGGGCCAGATACGCAGTATTTT
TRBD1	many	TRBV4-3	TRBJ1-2	CASSQGGQTGGGSGYTF	TGCGCCAGCAGCCAAGGGGGACAGACAGGGGGCGGGTCTGGCTACACCTTC
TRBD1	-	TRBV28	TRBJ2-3	CASSSPGQGFYTDTQYF	TGTGCCAGCAGTTCTCCGGGACAGGGGTTTTACACAGATACGCAGTATTTT
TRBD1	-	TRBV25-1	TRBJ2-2	CASKKQGALSTGELFF	TGTGCCAGCAAAAAACAGGGGGCGCTTAGCACCGGGGAGCTGTTTTTT
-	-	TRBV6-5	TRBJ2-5	CASSYSASSETQYF	TGTGCCAGCAGTTACTCGGCTTCTTCAGAGACCCAGTACTTC
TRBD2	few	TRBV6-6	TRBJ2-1	CASRGGQSTYNEQFF	TGTGCCAGCAGGGGAGGGCAATCGACCTACAATGAGCAGTTCTTC
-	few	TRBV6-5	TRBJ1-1	CASSPRVLTEAFF	TGTGCCAGCAGTCCCCGGGTACTCACTGAAGCTTTCTTT
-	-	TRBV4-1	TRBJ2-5	CASSQEGGQQETQYF	TGCGCCAGCAGCCAAGAGGGGGGACAGCAAGAGACCCAGTACTTC
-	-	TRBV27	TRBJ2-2	CASNPTPSLAGELFF	TGTGCCAGCAATCCCACCCCCAGTCTAGCCGGGGAGCTGTTTTTT
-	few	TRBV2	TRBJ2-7	CASDFPGQGNVEQYF	TGTGCCAGCGACTTCCCGGGCCAGGGGAATGTCGAGCAGTACTTC
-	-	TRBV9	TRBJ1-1	CASSAWDTVNTEAFF	TGTGCCAGCAGCGCCTGGGACACCGTGAACACTGAAGCTTTCTTT
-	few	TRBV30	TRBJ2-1	CAWSAPGQKTISYNEQFF	TGTGCCTGGAGTGCCCCGGGACAAAAGACGATCTCCTACAATGAGCAGTTCTTC
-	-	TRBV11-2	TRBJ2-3	CASSLLSTQYF	TGTGCCAGCAGCTTACTCAGTACGCAGTATTTT
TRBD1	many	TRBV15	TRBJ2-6	CATSAQGAGANVLTF	TGTGCCACCAGCGCCCAGGGGGCTGGGGCCAACGTCCTGACTTTC
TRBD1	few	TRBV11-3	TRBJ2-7	CASSVRGSGEQYF	TGTGCCAGCAGCGTCAGGGGGAGTGGCGAGCAGTACTTC
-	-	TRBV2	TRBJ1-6	CASQGLLNSPLHF	TGTGCCAGCCAGGGACTGCTTAATTCACCCCTCCACTTT
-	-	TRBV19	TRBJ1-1	CASTLGAFSTEAFF	TGTGCCAGTACCCTGGGGGCATTTAGCACTGAAGCTTTCTTT
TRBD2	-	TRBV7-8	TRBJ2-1	CASSLGWTSPYNEQFF	TGTGCCAGCAGCTTAGGATGGACTAGCCCCTACAATGAGCAGTTCTTC
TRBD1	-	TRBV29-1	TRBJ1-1	CSVLGWGQGIRAFF	TGCAGCGTCCTAGGGTGGGGACAGGGGATCAGAGCTTTCTTT
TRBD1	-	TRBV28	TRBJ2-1	CASSKISGGADNEQFF	TGTGCCAGCAGTAAAATCTCAGGGGGCGCGGACAATGAGCAGTTCTTC
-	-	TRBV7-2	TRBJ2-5	CASSFTREETQYF	TGTGCCAGCAGCTTTACTAGAGAAGAGACCCAGTACTTC
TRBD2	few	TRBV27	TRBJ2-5	CASSFFREGPPLETQYF	TGTGCCAGCAGTTTCTTCCGGGAGGGTCCCCCCTTAGAGACCCAGTACTTC
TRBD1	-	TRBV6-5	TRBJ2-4	CASSRDRVAKNIQYF	TGTGCCAGCAGCCGTGACAGGGTAGCCAAAAACATTCAGTACTTC
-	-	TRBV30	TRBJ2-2	CAFGEMRDTGELFF	TGTGCCTTTGGGGAAATGAGGGACACCGGGGAGCTGTTTTTT
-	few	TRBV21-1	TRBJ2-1	CASSRSRSQTSPSYNEQFF	TGTGCCAGCAGCCGATCCCGAAGCCAAACTAGCCCCTCCTACAATGAGCAGTTCTTC
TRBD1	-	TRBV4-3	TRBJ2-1	CASSPTGRGFGNEQFF	TGCGCCAGCAGCCCGACAGGGAGAGGTTTTGGCAATGAGCAGTTCTTC
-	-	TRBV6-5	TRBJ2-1	CASSYPSGQNNEQFF	TGTGCCAGCAGTTATCCCAGCGGGCAAAACAATGAGCAGTTCTTC
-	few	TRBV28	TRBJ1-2	CASSLWGPNYGYPF	TGTGCCAGCAGTTTATGGGGGCCTAACTATGGCTACCCCTTC
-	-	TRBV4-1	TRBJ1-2	CASSQAVGILNYGYTF	TGCGCCAGCAGCCAGGCCGTCGGGATCCTTAACTATGGCTACACCTTC